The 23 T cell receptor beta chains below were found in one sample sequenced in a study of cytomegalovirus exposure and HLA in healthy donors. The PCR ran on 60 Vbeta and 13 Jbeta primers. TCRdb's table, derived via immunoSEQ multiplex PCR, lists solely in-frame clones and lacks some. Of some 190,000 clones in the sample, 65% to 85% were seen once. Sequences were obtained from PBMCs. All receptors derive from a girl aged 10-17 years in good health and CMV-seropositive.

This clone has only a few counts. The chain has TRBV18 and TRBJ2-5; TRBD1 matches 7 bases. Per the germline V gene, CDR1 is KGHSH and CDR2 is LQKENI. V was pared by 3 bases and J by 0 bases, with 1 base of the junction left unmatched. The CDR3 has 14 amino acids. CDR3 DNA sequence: TGTGCCAGCTCACCTACAGGGGACCAAGAGACCCAGTACTTC. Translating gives CASSPTGDQETQYF.

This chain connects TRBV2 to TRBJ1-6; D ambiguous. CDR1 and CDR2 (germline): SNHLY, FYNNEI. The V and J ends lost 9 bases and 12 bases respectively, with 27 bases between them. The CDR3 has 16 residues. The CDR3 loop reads CASSAYSVLQRGPLHF. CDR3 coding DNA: TGTGCCAGTTCCGCATATAGTGTGCTTCAGCGTGGACCCCTCCACTTT. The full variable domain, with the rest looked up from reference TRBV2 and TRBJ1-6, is EPEVTQTPSHQVTQMGQEVILRCVPISNHLYFYWYRQILGQKVEFLVSFYNNEISEKSEIFDDQFSVERPDGSNFTLKIRSTKLEDSAMYFCASSAYSVLQRGPLHFGNGTRLTVT.

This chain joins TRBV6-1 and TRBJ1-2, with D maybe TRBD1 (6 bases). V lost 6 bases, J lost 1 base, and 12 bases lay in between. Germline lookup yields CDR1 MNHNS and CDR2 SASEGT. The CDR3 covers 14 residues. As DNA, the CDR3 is TGTGCCAGCAGGATGGGGGCAGTTAACTATGGCTACACCTTC. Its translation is CASRMGAVNYGYTF.

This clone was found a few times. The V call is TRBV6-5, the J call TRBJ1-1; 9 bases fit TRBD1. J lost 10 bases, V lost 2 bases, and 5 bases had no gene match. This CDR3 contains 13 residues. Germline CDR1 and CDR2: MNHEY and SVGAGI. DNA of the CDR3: TGTGCCAGCAGTTACCCAGGGACAGGGAGAGCTTTCTTT. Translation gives CASSYPGTGRAFF.

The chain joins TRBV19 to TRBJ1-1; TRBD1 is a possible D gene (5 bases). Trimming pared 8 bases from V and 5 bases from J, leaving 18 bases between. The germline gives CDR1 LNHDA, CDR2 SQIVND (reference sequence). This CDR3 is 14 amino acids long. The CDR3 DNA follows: TGTGCCAGTTGTTGGATGGGCTCAGGGACTGAAGCTTTCTTT. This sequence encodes CASCWMGSGTEAFF.

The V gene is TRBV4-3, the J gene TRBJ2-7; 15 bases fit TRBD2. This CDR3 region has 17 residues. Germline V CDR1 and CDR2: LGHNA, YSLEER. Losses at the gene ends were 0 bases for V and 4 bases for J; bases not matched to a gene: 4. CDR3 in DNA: TGCGCCAGCAGCCAAGATGGGACTAGCGGGAGGAGGTACGAGCAGTACTTC. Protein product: CASSQDGTSGRRYEQYF.

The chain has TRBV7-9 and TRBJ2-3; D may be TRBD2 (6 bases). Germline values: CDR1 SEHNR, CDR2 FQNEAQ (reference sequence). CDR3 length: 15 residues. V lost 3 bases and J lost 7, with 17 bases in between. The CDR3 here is CASSLFSGVRNTQYF. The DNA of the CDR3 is TGTGCCAGCAGCTTGTTTAGCGGAGTCCGCAATACGCAGTATTTT.

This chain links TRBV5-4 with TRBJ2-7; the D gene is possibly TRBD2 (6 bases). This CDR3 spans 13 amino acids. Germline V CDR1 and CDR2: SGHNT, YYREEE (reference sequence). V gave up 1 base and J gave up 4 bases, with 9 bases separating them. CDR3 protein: CASSLPGRYEQYF. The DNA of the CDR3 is TGTGCCAGCAGCTTGCCCGGGAGATACGAGCAGTACTTC.

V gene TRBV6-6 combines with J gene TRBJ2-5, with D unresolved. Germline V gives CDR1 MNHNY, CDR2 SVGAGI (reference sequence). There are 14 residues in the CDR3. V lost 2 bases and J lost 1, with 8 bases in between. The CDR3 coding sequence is TGTGCCAGCAGTTACGGGCTGAGCCAAGAGACCCAGTACTTC. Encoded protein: CASSYGLSQETQYF.

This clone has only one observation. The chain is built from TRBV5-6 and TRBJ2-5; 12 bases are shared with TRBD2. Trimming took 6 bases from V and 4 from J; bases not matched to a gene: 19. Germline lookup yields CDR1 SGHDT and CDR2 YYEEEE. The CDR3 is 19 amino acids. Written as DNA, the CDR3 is TGTGCCAGCACCCAAGAACTAAGGACTAGCGGGAAGGTGGGAGAGACCCAGTACTTC. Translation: CASTQELRTSGKVGETQYF.

For the CDR3, the DNA is TGTGCCAGCAGCTTGACAGGGGTCGGTGGAAACACCATATATTTT. It yields the protein CASSLTGVGGNTIYF. V gene TRBV5-4 combines with J gene TRBJ1-3, with TRBD1 matching 7 bases. The CDR3 extends over 15 amino acids. Per germline, CDR1 SGHNT and CDR2 YYREEE (reference sequence). Trimming removed 1 base from V and 3 bases from J; junction bases left unmatched: 4.

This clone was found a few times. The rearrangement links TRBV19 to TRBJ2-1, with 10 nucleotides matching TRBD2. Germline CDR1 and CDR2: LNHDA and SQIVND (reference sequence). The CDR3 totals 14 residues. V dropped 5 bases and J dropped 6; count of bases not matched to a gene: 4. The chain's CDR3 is CASSPTSGINEQFF. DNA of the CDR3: TGTGCCAGTAGTCCTACTAGCGGGATCAATGAGCAGTTCTTC.

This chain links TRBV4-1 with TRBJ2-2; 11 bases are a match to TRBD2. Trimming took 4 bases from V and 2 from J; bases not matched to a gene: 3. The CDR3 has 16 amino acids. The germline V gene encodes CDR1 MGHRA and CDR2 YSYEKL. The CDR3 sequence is CASSPGLAANTGELFF. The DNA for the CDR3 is TGCGCCAGCAGCCCGGGACTAGCGGCAAACACCGGGGAGCTGTTTTTT.

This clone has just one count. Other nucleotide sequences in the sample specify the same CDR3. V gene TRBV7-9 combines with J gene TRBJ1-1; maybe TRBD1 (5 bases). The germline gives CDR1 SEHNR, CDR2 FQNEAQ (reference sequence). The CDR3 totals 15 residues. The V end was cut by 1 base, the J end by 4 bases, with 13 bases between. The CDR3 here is CASSLGGGRSTEAFF. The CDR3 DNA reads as TGTGCCAGCAGCTTAGGGGGCGGGAGGAGCACTGAAGCTTTCTTT. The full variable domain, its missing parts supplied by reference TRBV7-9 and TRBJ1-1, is DTGVSQNPRHKITKRGQNVTFRCDPISEHNRLYWYRQTLGQGPEFLTYFQNEAQLEKSRLLSDRFSAERPKGSFSTLEIQRTEQGDSAMYLCASSLGGGRSTEAFFGQGTRLTVV.

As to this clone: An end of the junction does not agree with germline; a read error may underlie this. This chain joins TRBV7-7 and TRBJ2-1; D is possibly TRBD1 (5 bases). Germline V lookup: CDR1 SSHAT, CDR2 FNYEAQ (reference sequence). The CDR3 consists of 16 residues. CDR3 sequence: CASSVTDSRLYNEQFF. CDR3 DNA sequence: TGTGCTAGCAGCGTCACTGACAGCCGCTTGTACAATGAGCAGTTCTTC.

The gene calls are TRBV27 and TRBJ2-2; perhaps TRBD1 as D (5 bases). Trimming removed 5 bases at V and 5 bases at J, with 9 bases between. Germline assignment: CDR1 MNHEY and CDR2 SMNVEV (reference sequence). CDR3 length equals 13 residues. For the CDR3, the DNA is TGTGCCAGCAGTACGACAGATACCGGGGAGCTGTTTTTT. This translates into CASSTTDTGELFF.

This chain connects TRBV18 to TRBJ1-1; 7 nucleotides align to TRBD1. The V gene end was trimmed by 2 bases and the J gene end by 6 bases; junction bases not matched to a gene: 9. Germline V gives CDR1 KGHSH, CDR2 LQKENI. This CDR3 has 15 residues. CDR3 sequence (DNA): TGTGCCAGCTCACCATTGGAGACAGGGCTCGCTGAAGCTTTCTTT. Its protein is CASSPLETGLAEAFF.

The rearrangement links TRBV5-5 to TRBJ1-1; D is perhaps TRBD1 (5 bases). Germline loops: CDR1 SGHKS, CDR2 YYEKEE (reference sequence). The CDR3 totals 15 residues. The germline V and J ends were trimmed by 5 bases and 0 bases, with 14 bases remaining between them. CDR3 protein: CASRGGHGMNTEAFF. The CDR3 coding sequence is TGTGCCAGCAGAGGCGGACACGGCATGAACACTGAAGCTTTCTTT.

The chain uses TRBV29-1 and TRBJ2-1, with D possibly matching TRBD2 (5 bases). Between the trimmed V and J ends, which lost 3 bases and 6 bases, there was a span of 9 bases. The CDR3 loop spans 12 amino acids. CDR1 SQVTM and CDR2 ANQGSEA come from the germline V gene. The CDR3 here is CSVEGGSNEQFF. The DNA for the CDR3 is TGCAGCGTTGAGGGCGGGTCCAATGAGCAGTTCTTC.

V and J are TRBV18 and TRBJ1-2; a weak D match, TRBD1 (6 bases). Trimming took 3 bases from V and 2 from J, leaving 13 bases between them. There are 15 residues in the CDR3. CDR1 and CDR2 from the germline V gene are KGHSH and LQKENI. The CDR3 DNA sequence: TGTGCCAGCTCACCCCCGACAGGTGAAAACTATGGCTACACCTTC. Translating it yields CASSPPTGENYGYTF.

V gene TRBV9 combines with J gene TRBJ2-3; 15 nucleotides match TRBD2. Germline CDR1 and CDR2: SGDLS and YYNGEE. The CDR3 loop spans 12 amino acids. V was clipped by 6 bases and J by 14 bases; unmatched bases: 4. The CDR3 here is CASIGTSGRRYF. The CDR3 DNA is TGTGCCAGCATCGGGACTAGCGGGAGGAGGTATTTT.

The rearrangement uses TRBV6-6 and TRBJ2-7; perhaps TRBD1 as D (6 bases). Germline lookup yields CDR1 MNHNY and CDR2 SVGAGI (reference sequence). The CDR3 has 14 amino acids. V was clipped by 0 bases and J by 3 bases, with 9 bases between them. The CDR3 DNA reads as TGTGCCAGCAGTTACTCGGCAGGGGACTACGAGCAGTACTTC. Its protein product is CASSYSAGDYEQYF.

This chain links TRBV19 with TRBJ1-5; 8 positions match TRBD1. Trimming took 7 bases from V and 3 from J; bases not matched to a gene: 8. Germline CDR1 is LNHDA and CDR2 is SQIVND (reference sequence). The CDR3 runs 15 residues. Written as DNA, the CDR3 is TGTGCCAGTATCTCGGACAGGGCCCCCAATCAGCCCCAGCATTTT. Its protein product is CASISDRAPNQPQHF.